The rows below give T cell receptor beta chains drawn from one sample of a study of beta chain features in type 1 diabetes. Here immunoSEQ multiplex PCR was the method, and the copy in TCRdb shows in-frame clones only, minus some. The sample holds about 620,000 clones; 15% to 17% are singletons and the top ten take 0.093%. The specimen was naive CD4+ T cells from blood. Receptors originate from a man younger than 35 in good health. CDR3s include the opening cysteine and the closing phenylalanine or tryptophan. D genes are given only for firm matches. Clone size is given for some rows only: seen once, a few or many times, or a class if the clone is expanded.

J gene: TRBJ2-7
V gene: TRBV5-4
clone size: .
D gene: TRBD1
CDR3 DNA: TGTGCCAGCAGCTCTCCGGGACAGGGCTCCTACGAGCAGTACTTC
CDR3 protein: CASSSPGQGSYEQYF

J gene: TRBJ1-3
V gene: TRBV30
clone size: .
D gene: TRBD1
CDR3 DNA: TGTGCCTGGAGGGGGACAGGGGTTGGAAACACCATATATTTT
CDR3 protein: CAWRGTGVGNTIYF

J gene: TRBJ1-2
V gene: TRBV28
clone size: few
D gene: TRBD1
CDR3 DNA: TGTGCCAGCAGTCCTGTAACCGGGACAGGGGCCTATGGCTACACCTTC
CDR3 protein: CASSPVTGTGAYGYTF

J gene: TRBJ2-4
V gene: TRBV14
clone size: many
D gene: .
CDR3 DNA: TGTGCCAGCAGCCGCAGGGATGGAGCCAAAAACATTCAGTACTTC
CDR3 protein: CASSRRDGAKNIQYF

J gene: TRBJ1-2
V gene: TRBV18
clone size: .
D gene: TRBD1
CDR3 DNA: TGTGCCAGCTCATCGACAGGGGCCTATGGCTACACCTTC
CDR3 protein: CASSSTGAYGYTF

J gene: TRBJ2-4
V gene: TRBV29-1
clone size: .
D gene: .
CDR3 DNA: TGCAGCGTTGCCGACACCCTCCTAGCCAAAAACATTCAGTACTTC
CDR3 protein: CSVADTLLAKNIQYF

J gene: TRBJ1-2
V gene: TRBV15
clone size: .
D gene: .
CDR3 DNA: TGTGCCACCAGCAGAAAAAGCGGGAATCCTGGGTATGGCTACACCTTC
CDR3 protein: CATSRKSGNPGYGYTF

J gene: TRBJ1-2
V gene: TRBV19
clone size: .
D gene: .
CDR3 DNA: TGTGCCAGTAAACCGCCGGGGGGATATGGCTACACCTTC
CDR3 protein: CASKPPGGYGYTF

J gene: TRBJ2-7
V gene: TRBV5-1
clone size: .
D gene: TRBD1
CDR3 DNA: TGCGCCAGCAGCTTGGCCGGCGGGACAGGGACCTACGAGCAGTACTTC
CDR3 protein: CASSLAGGTGTYEQYF

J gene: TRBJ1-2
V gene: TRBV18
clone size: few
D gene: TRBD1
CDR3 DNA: TGTGCCAGCTCACCGTCGGGACAGGACAACTATGGCTACACCTTC
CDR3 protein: CASSPSGQDNYGYTF

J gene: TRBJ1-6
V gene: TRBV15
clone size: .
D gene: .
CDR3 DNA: TGTGCCACCAGCAGAGACCCCAGTCGGAGGGGGAATTCACCCCTCCACTTT
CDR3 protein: CATSRDPSRRGNSPLHF

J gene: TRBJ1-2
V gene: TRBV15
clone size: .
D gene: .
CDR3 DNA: TGTGCCACCAGCAGAGATCTAGGCTTTGGCTACACCTTC
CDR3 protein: CATSRDLGFGYTF

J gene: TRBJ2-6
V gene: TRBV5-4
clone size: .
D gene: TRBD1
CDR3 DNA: TGTGCCAGCAGCACGAAGACAGGGGGCCCTGGGGCCAACGTCCTGACTTTC
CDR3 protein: CASSTKTGGPGANVLTF

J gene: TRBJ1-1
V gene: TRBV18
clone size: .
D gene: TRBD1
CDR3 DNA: TGTGCCAGCTCACCCGACAGGGTAAACACTGAAGCTTTCTTT
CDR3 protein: CASSPDRVNTEAFF

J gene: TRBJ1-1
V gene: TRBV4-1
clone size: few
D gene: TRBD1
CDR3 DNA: TGCGCCAGCAGTCCCGGGACAGGCGGGTTGGGCACTGAAGCTTTCTTT
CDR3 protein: CASSPGTGGLGTEAFF

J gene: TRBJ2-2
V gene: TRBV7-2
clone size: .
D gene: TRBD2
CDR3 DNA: TGTGCCAGCAGCTTATTCTTAGCGGGGGGGCCTCCCGGGGAGCTGTTTTTT
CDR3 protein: CASSLFLAGGPPGELFF

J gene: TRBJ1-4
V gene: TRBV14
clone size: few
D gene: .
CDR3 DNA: TGTGCCAGCTCAAGGGCAACTAATGAAAAACTGTTTTTT
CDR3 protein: CASSRATNEKLFF

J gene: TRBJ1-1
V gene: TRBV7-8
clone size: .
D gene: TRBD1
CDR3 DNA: TGTGCCAGCAGCCTCTCTAGGGACGGGACAGCGTGCTTT
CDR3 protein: CASSLSRDGTACF

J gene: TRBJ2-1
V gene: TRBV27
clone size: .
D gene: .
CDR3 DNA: TGTGCCAGCACCTGGCGGGCTTCGTTCTACAATGAGCAGTTCTTC
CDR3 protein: CASTWRASFYNEQFF

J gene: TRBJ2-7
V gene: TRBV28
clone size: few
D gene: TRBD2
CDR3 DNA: TGTGCCAGCAACCGGCGGGAGATGGCCTACGAGCAGTACTTC
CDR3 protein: CASNRREMAYEQYF

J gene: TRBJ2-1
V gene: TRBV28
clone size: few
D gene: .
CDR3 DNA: TGTGCCAGCAGTTTGACAGCAAGGCAGTTCTTC
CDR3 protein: CASSLTARQFF

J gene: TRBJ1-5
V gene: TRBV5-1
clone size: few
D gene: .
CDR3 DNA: TGCGCCAGCAGCTTGGACGGAGAACAGCCCCAGCATTTT
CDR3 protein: CASSLDGEQPQHF

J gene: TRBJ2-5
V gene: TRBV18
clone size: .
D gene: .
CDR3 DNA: TGTGCCAGCGCTACAGGGATACAAGAGACCCAGTACTTC
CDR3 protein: CASATGIQETQYF

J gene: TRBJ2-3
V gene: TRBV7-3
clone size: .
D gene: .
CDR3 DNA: TGTGCCAGCAGCCCCGAGAGAGGGTCAGATACGCAGTATTTT
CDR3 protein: CASSPERGSDTQYF

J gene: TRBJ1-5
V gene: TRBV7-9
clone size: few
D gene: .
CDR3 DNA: TGTGCCAGCAGCTTGGGGGGGCAGGGTCCCCAGCATTTT
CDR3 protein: CASSLGGQGPQHF

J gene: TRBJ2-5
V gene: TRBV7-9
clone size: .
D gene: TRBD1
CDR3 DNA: TGTGCCACCCCGGGACAGGGGGAGGAGACCCAGTACTTC
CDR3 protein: CATPGQGEETQYF

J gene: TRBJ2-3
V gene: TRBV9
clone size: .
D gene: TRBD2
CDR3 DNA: TGTGCCAGCAGCAATCGGACTAGCGGACTCACAGATACGCAGTATTTT
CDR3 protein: CASSNRTSGLTDTQYF

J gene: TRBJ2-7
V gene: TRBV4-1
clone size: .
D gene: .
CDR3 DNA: TGCGCCAGCAGCCAACTCATTGCCATGACTTACGAGCAGTACTTC
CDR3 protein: CASSQLIAMTYEQYF

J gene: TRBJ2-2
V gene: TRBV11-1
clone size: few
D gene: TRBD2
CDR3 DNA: TGTGCCAGCAGCTCCCCCTGGACTAGCGGGGGCTGGGAGCTGTTTTTT
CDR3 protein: CASSSPWTSGGWELFF

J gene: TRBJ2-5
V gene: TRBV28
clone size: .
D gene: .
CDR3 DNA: TGTGCCAGCAGTTTTCCCCTGGACAATTTGCAAGAGACCCAGTACTTC
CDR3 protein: CASSFPLDNLQETQYF

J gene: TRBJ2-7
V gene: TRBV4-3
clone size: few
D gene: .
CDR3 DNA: TGCGCCAGCAGCCAAGATCTGGGACCCAACGAGCAGTACTTC
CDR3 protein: CASSQDLGPNEQYF

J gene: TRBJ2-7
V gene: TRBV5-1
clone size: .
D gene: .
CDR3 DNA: TGCGCCAGCAGCTTGGGCAGGGACTGGGAGCAGTACTTC
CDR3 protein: CASSLGRDWEQYF

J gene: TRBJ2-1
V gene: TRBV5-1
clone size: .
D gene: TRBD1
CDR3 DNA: TGCGCCAGTTTTGCAGGGGGCTCCTACAATGAGCAGTTCTTC
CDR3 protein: CASFAGGSYNEQFF

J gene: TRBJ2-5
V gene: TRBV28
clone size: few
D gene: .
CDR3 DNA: TGTGCCAGCAGGGGATGGACTCCCCAAGAGACCCAGTACTTC
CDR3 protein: CASRGWTPQETQYF

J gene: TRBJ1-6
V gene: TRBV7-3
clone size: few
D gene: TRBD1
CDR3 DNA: TGTGCCAGCAGCTTACAGGGGGAAAATTCACCCCTCCACTTT
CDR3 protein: CASSLQGENSPLHF

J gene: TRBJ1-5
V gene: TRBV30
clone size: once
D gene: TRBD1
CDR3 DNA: TGTGCCTGGAGTGTACTTGACAGGGGTTCCCCCCAGCATTTT
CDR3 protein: CAWSVLDRGSPQHF

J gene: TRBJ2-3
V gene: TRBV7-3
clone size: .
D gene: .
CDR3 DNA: TGTGCCAGCAGCCCCGGGTCCCAGGCAGATACGCAGTATTTT
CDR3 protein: CASSPGSQADTQYF

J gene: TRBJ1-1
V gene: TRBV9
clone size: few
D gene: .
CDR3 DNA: TGTGCCAGCAGCTCCGGTGGTGGGGCGAGGGGGACTGAAGCTTTCTTT
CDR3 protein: CASSSGGGARGTEAFF

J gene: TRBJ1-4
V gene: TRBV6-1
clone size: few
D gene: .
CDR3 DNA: TGTGCCAGCAGTCTGAGACAGGCGACTAATGAAAAACTGTTTTTT
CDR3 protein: CASSLRQATNEKLFF

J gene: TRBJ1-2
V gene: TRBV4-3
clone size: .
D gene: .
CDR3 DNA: TGCGCCAGCAGCCAGGGCGGACAGCGAACCTATGGCTACACCTTC
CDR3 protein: CASSQGGQRTYGYTF

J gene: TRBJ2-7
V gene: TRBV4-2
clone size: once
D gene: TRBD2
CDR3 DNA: TGTGCCAGCAGCCCTGAAGGTACTAGCGGCTACGAGCAGTACTTC
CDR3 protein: CASSPEGTSGYEQYF

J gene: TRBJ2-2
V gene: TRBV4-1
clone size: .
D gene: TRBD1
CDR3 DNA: TGCGCCAGCAAGAGAAGGGGACAGGGGGTCACCGGGGAGCTGTTTTTT
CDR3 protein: CASKRRGQGVTGELFF

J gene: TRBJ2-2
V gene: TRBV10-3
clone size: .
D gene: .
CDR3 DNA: TGTGCCATCAGTGTGGGCACCGGGGAGCTGTTTTTT
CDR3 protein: CAISVGTGELFF

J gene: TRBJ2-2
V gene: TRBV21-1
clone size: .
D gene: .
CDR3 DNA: TGTGCCAGCAGCAAAGCTGGGACAGGGCAGACCGGGGAGCTGTTTTTT
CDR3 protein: CASSKAGTGQTGELFF

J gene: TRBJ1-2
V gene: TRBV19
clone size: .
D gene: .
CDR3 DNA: TGTGCCAGTAGTATAGGCCCAGCACCCTATGGCTACACCTTC
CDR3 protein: CASSIGPAPYGYTF

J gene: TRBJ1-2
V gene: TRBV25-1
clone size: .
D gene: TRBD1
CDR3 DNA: TGTGCCAGCAGTTCAGATCCGGGACAGGGGGCGCGAGGCTATGGCTACACCTTC
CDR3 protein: CASSSDPGQGARGYGYTF

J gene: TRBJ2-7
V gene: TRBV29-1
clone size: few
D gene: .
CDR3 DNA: TGCAGCGTTTTGCGCGAAGTCGAGCAGTACTTC
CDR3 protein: CSVLREVEQYF

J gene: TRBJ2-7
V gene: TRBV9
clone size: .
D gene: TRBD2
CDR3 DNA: TGTGCCAGCAGCGTAGGGGGGTCTAGCGGGATCCACGAGCAGTACTTC
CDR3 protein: CASSVGGSSGIHEQYF

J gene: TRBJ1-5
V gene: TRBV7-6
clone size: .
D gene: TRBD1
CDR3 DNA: TGTGCCAGCAGCTTAGGGACAGGTTCTCCCAATCAGCCCCAGCATTTT
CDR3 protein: CASSLGTGSPNQPQHF

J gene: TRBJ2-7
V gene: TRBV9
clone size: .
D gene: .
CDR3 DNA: TGTGCCAGCAGCGTAGGGTGGCAGGGAAGCTCCTACGAGCAGTACTTC
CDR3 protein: CASSVGWQGSSYEQYF

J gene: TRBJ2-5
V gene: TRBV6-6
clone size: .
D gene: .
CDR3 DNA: TGTGCCAGCAGTTATAACCCGGGACTTCAAGAGACCCAGTACTTC
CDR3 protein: CASSYNPGLQETQYF

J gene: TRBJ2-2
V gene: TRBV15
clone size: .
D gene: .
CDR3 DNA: TGTGCCACCAAAGGGACTCTCACCGGGGAGCTGTTTTTT
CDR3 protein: CATKGTLTGELFF

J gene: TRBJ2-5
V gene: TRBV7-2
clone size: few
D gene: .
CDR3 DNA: TGTGCCAGCAGCACCCCCAGGGGAGCGGAGACCCAGTACTTC
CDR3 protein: CASSTPRGAETQYF

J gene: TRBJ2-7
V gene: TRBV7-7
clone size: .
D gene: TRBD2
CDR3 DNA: TGTGCTAGCAGCTTAGCTAGCGGGGGGGCCTACGAGCAGTACTTC
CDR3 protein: CASSLASGGAYEQYF

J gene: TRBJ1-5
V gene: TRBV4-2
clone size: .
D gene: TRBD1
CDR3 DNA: TGTGCCAGCAGCCACCAAAGACAGGGCGGTCAGCCCCAGCATTTT
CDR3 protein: CASSHQRQGGQPQHF

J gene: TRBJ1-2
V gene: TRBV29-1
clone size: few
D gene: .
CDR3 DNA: TGCAGCGTTGAAGGTGCCCGGGCCGTCCCCTTCTATGGCTACACCTTC
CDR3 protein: CSVEGARAVPFYGYTF